One and the same sample provided the 4 T cell receptor beta chains below, sequenced in a study of T cell responses to AZD1222 COVID-19 vaccine. Measured with immunoSEQ multiplex PCR; TCRdb has only the in-frame clones, and not every one. This table holds about 150,000 clones, 85% to 90% found once. The input for sequencing was peripheral blood, taken 28 days after the second AZD1222 dose. The receptors come from an adult who received the AZD1222 COVID-19 vaccine.

V is TRBV7-2 and J is TRBJ1-6; D is unresolved. V dropped 5 bases and J dropped 13 bases, with 18 bases sitting between them. CDR3 size: 14 residues. The germline V gene encodes CDR1 SGHTA and CDR2 FQGNSA. CDR3 in DNA: TGTGCCAGCAGCCTTGGCCCCAGCGGACGGCCCCTCCACTTT. Translating gives CASSLGPSGRPLHF. Based on the CDR3 plus reference TRBV7-2 and TRBJ1-6, the full variable domain is GAGVSQSPSNKVTEKGKDVELRCDPISGHTALYWYRQSLGQGLEFLIYFQGNSAPDKSGLPSDRFSAERTGGSVSTLTIQRTQQEDSAVYLCASSLGPSGRPLHFGNGTRLTVT.

The chain links TRBV30 to TRBJ1-1; TRBD1 aligns across 12 bases. There are 13 residues in the CDR3. Germline assignment: CDR1 GTSNPN and CDR2 SVGIG (reference sequence). With 0 bases clipped from V and 13 bases from J, the junction kept 6 bases outside the gene matches. The CDR3 sequence: CAWSVGTGGFGFF. The CDR3 nucleotides are TGTGCCTGGAGTGTCGGGACAGGGGGCTTCGGTTTCTTT.

There are a few counts of this clone. The chain links TRBV20-1 to TRBJ1-4; D is unresolved. CDR1 is DFQATT, CDR2 SNEGSKA, per germline (reference sequence). CDR3 length: 11 amino acids. V was clipped by 4 bases and J by 5 bases, with 5 bases between them. The DNA of the CDR3 is TGCAGTGCTACCTTCAATGAAAAACTGTTTTTT. It is translated as CSATFNEKLFF.

The V call is TRBV28, the J call TRBJ1-6, with unresolved D. Germline CDR1 MDHEN, CDR2 SYDVKM. Trimming stripped 2 bases from V and 9 bases from J, with 14 bases between. CDR3 length: 15 amino acids. DNA for the CDR3: TGTGCCAGCAGTTTACCCGGAGGGAAGGGTTCACCCCTCCACTTT. Protein product: CASSLPGGKGSPLHF.